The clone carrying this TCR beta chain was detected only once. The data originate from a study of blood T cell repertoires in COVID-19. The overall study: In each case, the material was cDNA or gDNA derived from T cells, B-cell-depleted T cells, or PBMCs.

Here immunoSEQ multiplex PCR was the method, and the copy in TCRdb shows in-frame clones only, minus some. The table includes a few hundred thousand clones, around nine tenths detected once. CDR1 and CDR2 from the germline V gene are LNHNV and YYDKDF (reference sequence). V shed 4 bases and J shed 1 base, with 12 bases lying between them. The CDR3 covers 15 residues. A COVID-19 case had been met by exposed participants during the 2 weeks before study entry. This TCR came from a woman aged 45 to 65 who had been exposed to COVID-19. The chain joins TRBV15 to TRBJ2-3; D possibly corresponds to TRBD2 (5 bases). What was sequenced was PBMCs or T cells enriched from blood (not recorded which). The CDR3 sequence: CATSTRLSGTDTQYF. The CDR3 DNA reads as TGTGCCACCAGCACCCGACTTAGCGGCACAGATACGCAGTATTTT. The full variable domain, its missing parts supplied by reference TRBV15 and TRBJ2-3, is DAMVIQNPRYQVTQFGKPVTLSCSQTLNHNVMYWYQQKSSQAPKLLFHYYDKDFNNEADTPDNFQSRRPNTSFCFLDIRSPGLGDTAMYLCATSTRLSGTDTQYFGPGTRLTVL.